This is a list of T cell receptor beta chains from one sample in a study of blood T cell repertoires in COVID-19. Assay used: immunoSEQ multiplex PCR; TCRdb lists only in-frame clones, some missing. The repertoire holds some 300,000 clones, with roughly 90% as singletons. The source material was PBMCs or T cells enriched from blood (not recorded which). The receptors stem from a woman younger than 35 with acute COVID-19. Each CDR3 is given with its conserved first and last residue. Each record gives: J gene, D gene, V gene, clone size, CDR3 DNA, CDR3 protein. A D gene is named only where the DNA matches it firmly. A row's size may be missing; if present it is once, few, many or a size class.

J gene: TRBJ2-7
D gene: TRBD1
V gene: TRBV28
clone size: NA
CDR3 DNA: TGTGCCACCAAGAGCCAGGGGGCTAGGGCCTACGAGCAGTACTTC
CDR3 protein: CATKSQGARAYEQYF

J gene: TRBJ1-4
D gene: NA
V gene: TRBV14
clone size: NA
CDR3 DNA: TGTGCCAGCAGCCAAGGACAGCTTAGAAAAGGGCTGTTTTTT
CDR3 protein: CASSQGQLRKGLFF

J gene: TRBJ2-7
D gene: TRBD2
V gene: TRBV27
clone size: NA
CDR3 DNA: TGTGCCAGCAGTTTTAAGGGACTAGGGCCCTCCTACGAGCTGGAGCAGTACTTC
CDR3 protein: CASSFKGLGPSYELEQYF

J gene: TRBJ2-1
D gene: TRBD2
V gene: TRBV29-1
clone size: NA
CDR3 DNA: TGCAGCGTTGCGACTAGCGGGAGACTTTACAATGAGCAGTTCTTC
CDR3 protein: CSVATSGRLYNEQFF

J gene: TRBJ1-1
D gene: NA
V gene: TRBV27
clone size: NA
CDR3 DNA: TGTGCCAGCAGACCCTCCCTCCCGGCGGCAGGGGCATTGAACACTGAAGCTTTCTTT
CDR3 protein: CASRPSLPAAGALNTEAFF

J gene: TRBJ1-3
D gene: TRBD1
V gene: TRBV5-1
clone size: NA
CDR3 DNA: TGCGCCAGCAGCGTGGGACAGGGAGGAAACACCATATATTTT
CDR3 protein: CASSVGQGGNTIYF

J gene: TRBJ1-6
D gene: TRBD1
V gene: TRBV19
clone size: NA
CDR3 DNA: TGTGCCAGTAATACAGGGGGCTCCTATAATTCACCCCTCCACTTT
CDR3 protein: CASNTGGSYNSPLHF

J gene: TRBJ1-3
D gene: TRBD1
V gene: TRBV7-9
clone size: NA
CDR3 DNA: TGTGCCAGCAGCGCCGGGACAGGGTTTTCCGGAAACACCATATATTTT
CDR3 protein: CASSAGTGFSGNTIYF

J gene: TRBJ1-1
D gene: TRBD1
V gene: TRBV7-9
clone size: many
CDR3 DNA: TGTGCCAGCAGCCCCAACAGGGGGCTTAACACTGAAGCTTTCTTT
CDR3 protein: CASSPNRGLNTEAFF

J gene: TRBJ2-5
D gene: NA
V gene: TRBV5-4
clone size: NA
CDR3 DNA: TGTGCCAGCAGCCTGACGTTTCGGGGCGGGAAAGAGACCCAGTACTTC
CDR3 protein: CASSLTFRGGKETQYF

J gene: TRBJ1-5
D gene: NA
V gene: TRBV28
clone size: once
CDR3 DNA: TGTGCCAGCTGCCCATCTTACGGGGGGGTATTCAATCAGCCCCAGCATTTT
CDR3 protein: CASCPSYGGVFNQPQHF

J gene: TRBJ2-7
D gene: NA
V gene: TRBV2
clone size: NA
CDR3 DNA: TGTGCCAGCAGCCCGAGTTACGAGCAGTACTTC
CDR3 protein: CASSPSYEQYF

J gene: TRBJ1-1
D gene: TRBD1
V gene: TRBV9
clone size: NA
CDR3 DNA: TGTGCCAGCAGCGTCGGGGGACAGGGGCTAACTGAAGCTTTCTTT
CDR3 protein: CASSVGGQGLTEAFF

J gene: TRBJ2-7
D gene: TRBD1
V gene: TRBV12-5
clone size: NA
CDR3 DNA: TGTGCTAGTGGTTTGGGGCATTACTCGGACAGGGGCGAGCAGTACTTC
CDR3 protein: CASGLGHYSDRGEQYF

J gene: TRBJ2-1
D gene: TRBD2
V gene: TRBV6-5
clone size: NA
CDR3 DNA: TGTGCCAGCAGGACGGGGGGGAGAGGCAATGAGCAGTTCTTC
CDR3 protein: CASRTGGRGNEQFF

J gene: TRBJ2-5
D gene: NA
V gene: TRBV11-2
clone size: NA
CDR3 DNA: TGTGCCAGCAGCGGTATCAGGGGAAGAGAGACCCAGTACTTC
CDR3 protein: CASSGIRGRETQYF

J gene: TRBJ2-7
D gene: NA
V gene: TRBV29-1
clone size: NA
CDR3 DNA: TGCAGCCAAGCGACGGGGTCCTACGAGCAGTACTTC
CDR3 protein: CSQATGSYEQYF

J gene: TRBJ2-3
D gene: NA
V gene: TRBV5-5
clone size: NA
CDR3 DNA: TGTGCCAGCAGCTTTGGCGGGTACTCAACAGATACGCAGTATTTT
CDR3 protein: CASSFGGYSTDTQYF

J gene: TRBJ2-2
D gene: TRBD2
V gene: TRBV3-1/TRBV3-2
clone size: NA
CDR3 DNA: TGTGCCAGCAGCCAGGGGACTAGCGGGAGCATGGCGTACACCGGGGAGCTGTTTTTT
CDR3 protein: CASSQGTSGSMAYTGELFF

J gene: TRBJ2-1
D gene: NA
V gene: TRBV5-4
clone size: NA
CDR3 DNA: TGTGCCAGCAGCGTCGCTGGCGGGGAGCAGTTCTTC
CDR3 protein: CASSVAGGEQFF

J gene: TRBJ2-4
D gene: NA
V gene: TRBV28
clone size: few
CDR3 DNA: TGTGCCAGCAGTCCCACTCATCTAGTCATTCAGTACTTC
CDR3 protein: CASSPTHLVIQYF

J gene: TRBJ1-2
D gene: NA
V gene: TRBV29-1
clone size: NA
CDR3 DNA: TGCAGCGTTCCCTATCGGGGTAGCTACACCTTC
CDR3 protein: CSVPYRGSYTF

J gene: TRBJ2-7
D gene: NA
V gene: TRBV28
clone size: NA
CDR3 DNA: TGTGCCAGCAGACTAGGGTACTACGAGCAGTACTTC
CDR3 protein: CASRLGYYEQYF

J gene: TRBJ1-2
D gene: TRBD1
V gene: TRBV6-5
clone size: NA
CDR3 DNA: TGTGCCAGCAGTTACTCGGGGACAGTAGGCGGCTACACCTTC
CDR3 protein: CASSYSGTVGGYTF

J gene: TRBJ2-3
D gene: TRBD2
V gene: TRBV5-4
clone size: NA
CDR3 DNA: TGTGCCAGCCATCCCGGGACTAGCCCCGATACGCAGTATTTT
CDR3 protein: CASHPGTSPDTQYF

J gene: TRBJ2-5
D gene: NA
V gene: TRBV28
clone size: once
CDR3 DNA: TGTGCCAGCAGTTTTCGGGAGACCCAGTACTTC
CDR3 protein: CASSFRETQYF

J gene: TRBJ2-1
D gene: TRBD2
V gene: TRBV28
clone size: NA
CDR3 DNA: TGTGCCAGCAGTCCCGGACTAGCGGGAGTTAGTGAGCAGTTCTTC
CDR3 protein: CASSPGLAGVSEQFF

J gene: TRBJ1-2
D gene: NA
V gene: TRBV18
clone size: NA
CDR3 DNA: TGTGCCAGCTCACCAAGGGTTGACAGTATGCCTCTGAATGGTAACTATGGCTACACCTTC
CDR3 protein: CASSPRVDSMPLNGNYGYTF

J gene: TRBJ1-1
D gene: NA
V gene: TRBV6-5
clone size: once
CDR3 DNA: TGTGCCAGCAGTTACTCGACCGGGATGGGCACTGAAGCTTTCTTT
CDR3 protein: CASSYSTGMGTEAFF

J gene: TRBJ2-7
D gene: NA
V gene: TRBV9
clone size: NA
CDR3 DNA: TGTGCCAGCAGCCCCACAGCACACTCCTACGAGCAGTACTTC
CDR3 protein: CASSPTAHSYEQYF

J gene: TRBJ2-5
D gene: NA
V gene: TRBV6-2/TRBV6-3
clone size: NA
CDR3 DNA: TGTGCCAGCAGTGACGACAGGTGGGAGACCCAGTACTTC
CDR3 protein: CASSDDRWETQYF

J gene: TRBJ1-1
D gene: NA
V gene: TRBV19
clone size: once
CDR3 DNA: TGTGCCAGTAGAGTTTTCCACGCGGGGAACACTGAAGCTTTCTTT
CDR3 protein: CASRVFHAGNTEAFF

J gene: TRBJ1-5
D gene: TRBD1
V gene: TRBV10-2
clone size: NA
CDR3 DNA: TGCGCCAGCAGTGTCCGGGACAGGGTCTATAGCAATCAGCCCCAGCATTTT
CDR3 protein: CASSVRDRVYSNQPQHF

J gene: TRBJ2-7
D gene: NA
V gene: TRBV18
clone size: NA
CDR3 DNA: TGTGCCAGCTCGAAAGAGGTCGAGCAGTACTTC
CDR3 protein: CASSKEVEQYF

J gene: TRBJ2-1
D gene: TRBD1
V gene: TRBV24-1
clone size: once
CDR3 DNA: TGTGCCACCAGACAGGGGTACAATGAGCAGTTCTTC
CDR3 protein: CATRQGYNEQFF

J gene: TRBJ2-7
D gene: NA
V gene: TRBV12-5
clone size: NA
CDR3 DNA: TGTGCTAGTGGTTTGGTACGCCCGGGATCCTACGAGCAGTACTTC
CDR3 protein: CASGLVRPGSYEQYF

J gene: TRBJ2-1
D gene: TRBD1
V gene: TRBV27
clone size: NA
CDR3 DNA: TGTGCCAGCAGTTTCGGGACAGCTTATGGCAATGAGCAGTTCTTC
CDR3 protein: CASSFGTAYGNEQFF

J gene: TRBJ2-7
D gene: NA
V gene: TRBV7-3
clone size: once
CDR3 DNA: TGTGCCAGCAGCTTACAAGGAGGGGAGCAGTACTTC
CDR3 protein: CASSLQGGEQYF

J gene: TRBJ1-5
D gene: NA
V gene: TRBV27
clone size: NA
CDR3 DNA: TGTGCCAGCAGCGGCAGGGGTTTAAGCAATCAGCCCCAGCATTTT
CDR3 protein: CASSGRGLSNQPQHF

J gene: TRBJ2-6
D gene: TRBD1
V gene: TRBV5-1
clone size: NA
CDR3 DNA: TGCGCCAGCAGCTCCTTGCCCATAGGGGGACAGATATTCTCTGGGGCCAACGTCCTGACTTTC
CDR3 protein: CASSSLPIGGQIFSGANVLTF

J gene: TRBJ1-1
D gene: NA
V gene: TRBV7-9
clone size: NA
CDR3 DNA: TGTGCCAGCAGCCTCGGACGCTTCGGGATCACTGAAGCTTTCTTT
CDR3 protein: CASSLGRFGITEAFF

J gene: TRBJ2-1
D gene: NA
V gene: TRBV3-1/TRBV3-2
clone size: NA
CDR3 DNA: TGTGCCAGCAGCCGATCGGCCGGGGATGAGCAGTTCTTC
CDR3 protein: CASSRSAGDEQFF

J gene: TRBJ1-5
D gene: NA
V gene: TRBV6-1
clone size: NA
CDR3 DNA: TGTGCCAGCAGTGAGGACAATGGCCAGCCCCAGCATTTT
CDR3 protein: CASSEDNGQPQHF

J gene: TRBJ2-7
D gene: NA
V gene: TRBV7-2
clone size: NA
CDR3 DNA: TGTGCCAGCAGCTTCGGTAGCTACGAGCAGTACTTC
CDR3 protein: CASSFGSYEQYF

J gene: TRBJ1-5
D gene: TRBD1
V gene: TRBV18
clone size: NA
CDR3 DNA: TGTGCCAGCTCACCACGACAGGGAAGGAATCAGCCCCAGCATTTT
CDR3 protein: CASSPRQGRNQPQHF

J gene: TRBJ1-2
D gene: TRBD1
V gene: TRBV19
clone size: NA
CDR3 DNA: TGTGCCAGTACCCCGGACAGGCAAGGCTACACCTTC
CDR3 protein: CASTPDRQGYTF

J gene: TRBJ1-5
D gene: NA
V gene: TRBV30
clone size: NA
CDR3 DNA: TGTGCCTGGAGTGTGCGCGACGGGGGCAATCAGCCCCAGCATTTT
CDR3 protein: CAWSVRDGGNQPQHF

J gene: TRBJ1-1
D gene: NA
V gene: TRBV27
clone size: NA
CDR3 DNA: TGTGCCAGCAGTTTATCGTGGGAGGGAACTGAAGCTTTCTTT
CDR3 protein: CASSLSWEGTEAFF

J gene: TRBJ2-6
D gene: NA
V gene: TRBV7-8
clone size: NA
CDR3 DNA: TGTGCCAGCAGCTTAGGGGGGGCTGGGGCCAACGTCCTGACTTTC
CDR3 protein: CASSLGGAGANVLTF

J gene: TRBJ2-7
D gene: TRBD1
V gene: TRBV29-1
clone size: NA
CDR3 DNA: TGCAGCGTAGGTAGGGGACAGCCCTACGAGCAGTACTTC
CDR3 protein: CSVGRGQPYEQYF

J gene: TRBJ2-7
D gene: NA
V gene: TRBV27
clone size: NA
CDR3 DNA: TGTGCCAGCAGGGGGCTGTCCTACGAGCAGTACTTC
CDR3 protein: CASRGLSYEQYF

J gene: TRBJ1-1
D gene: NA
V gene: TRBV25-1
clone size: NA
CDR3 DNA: TGTGCCAGCAGTGGGGCCCCAGGGAACACTGAAGCTTTCTTT
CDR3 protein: CASSGAPGNTEAFF

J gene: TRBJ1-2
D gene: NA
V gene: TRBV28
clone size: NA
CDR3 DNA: TGTGCCAGCAGTTTAATGGGGGCTGGCTACACCTTC
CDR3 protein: CASSLMGAGYTF

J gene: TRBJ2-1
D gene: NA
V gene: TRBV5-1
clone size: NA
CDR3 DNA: TGCGCCAGCACCTTAGCGGATAAAGAGGTGGATGAGCAGTTCTTC
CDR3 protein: CASTLADKEVDEQFF

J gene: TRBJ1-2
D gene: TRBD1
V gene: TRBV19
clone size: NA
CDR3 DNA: TGTGCCAGTAGTCCACAGGGGGCTGGAGGCTACACCTTC
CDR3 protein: CASSPQGAGGYTF